This T cell receptor beta chain was captured in a study of response to subunit inactivated influenza vaccine. Whole-study findings and limits: The authors offered the suggestion that each seasonal influenza vaccination recruits few new T cells.

Via MiXCR, TCRdb re-called the RT-PCR reads, giving one row per CDR3 protein. The data hold over 800,000 distinct CDR3 sequences, with over 20% observed a single time. In this sample, this clonotype turned up a few times. The antigen is unknown. This CDR3 comprises 16 residues. Germline values: CDR1 SGHTA, CDR2 FQGNSA. The V and J ends lost 5 bases and 6 bases, in that order; junction bases with no gene match: 13. The source material was PBMCs from blood, sampled 5 days after vaccination. The clonotype originates from a man aged 50-60 years who received an inactivated influenza vaccine. The rearrangement links TRBV7-2 to TRBJ2-3; 8 bases align to TRBD2. The CDR3 loop is CASSPIAGSVTDTQYF. In DNA, the CDR3 is TGTGCCAGCAGCCCGATAGCGGGATCGGTGACTGATACGCAGTATTTT. Full variable domain (rest looked up from reference TRBV7-2 and TRBJ2-3): GAGVSQSPSNKVTEKGKDVELRCDPISGHTALYWYRQSLGQGLEFLIYFQGNSAPDKSGLPSDRFSAERTGGSVSTLTIQRTQQEDSAVYLCASSPIAGSVTDTQYFGPGTRLTVL.